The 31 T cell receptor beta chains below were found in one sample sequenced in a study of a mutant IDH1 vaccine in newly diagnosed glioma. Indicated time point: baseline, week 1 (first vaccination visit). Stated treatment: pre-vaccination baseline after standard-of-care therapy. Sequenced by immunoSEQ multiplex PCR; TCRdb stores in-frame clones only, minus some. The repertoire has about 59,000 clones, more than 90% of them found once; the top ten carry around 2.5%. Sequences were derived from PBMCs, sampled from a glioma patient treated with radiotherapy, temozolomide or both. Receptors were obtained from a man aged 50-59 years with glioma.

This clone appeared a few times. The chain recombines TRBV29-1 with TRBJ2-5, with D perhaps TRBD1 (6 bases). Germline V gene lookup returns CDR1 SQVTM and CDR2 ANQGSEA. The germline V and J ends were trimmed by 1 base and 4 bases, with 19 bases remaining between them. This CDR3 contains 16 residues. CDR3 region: CSVEVVGHRDTETQYF. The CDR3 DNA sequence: TGCAGCGTTGAAGTAGTGGGACATCGAGACACAGAGACCCAGTACTTC. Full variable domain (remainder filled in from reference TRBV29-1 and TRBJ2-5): SAVISQKPSRDICQRGTSLTIQCQVDSQVTMMFWYRQQPGQSLTLIATANQGSEATYESGFVIDKFPISRPNLTFSTLTVSNMSPEDSSIYLCSVEVVGHRDTETQYFGPGTRLLVL.

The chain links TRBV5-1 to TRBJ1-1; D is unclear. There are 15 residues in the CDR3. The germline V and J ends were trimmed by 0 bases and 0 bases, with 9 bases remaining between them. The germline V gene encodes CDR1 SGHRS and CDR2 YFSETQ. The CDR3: CASSLGAPLNTEAFF. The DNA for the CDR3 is TGCGCCAGCAGCTTGGGTGCCCCCTTGAACACTGAAGCTTTCTTT.

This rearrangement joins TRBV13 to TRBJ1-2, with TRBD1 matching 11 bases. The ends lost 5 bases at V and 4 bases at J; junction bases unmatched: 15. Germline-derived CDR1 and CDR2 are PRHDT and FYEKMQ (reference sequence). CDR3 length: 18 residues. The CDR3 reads CASSPPISRTGGSYGYTF. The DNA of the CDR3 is TGTGCCAGCAGCCCACCCATTTCCCGGACAGGGGGCTCCTATGGCTACACCTTC.

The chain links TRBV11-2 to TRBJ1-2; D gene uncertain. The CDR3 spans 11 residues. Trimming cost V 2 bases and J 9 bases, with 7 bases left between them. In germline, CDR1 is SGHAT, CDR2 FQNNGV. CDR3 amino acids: CASSLSRSYTF. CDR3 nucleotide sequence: TGTGCCAGCAGCTTATCCAGAAGCTACACCTTC.

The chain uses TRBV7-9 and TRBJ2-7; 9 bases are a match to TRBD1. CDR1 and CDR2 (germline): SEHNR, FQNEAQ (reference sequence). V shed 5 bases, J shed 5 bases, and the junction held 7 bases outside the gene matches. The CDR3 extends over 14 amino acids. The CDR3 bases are TGTGCCAGCAGCCCGGGACAGGGCCTCGACGAGCAGTACTTC. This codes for CASSPGQGLDEQYF.

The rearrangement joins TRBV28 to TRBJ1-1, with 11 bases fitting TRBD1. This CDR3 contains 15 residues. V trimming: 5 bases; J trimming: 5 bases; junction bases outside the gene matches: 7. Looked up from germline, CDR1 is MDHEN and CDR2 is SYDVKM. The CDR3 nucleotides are TGTGCCAGCAGTCCAAGGACAGGGGGCCAAACTGAAGCTTTCTTT. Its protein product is CASSPRTGGQTEAFF.

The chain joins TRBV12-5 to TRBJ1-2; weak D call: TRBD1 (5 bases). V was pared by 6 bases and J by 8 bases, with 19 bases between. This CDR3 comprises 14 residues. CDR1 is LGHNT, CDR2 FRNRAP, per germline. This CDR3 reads CASGPGTLVGGYTF. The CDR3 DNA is TGTGCTAGTGGCCCGGGGACCCTAGTGGGGGGCTACACCTTC.

Here the CDR3 reads CASTLEDPNTGELFF. CDR3 bases: TGTGCCAGCACCTTAGAGGACCCGAACACCGGGGAGCTGTTTTTT. V usage is TRBV25-1 and J usage is TRBJ2-2; the D is unclear. CDR1 is MGHDK, CDR2 SYGVNS, per germline. V shed 7 bases and J shed 0 bases, with 12 bases lying between them. CDR3 length equals 15 residues.

CDR3 nucleotide sequence: TGTGCCAGCAGCAGGGGACAGGGCTTCTATAATTCACCCCTCCACTTT. It translates to CASSRGQGFYNSPLHF. The J gene is TRBJ1-6, the V gene TRBV7-9; 9 nucleotides match TRBD1. The V gene end was trimmed by 5 bases and the J gene end by 3 bases; junction bases not matched to a gene: 5. Germline V lookup: CDR1 SEHNR, CDR2 FQNEAQ (reference sequence). This CDR3 region has 16 residues.

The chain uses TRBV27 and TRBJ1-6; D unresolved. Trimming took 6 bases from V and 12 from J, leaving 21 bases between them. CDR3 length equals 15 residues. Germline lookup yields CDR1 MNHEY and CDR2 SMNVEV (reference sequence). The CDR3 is CASSPPGPSSRPLHF. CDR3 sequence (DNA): TGTGCCAGCAGCCCCCCCGGGCCGTCTAGTAGACCCCTCCACTTT.

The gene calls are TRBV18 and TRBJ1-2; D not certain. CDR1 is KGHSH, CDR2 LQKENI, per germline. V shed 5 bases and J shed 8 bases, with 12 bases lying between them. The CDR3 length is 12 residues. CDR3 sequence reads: CASSIMTRGYTF. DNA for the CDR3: TGTGCCAGCTCAATTATGACCCGAGGCTACACCTTC.

The CDR3 coding sequence is TGTGCCAGCAGCTCAGGACAGGGTACAAATTCACCCCTCCACTTT. Translated: CASSSGQGTNSPLHF. The chain is built from TRBV11-3 and TRBJ1-6; 8 nucleotides agree with TRBD1. The CDR3 sequence is 15 residues long. V shed 4 bases and J 7 bases; nucleotides not matched to a gene: 6. CDR1 and CDR2 from the germline V gene are SGHNT and YENEEA.

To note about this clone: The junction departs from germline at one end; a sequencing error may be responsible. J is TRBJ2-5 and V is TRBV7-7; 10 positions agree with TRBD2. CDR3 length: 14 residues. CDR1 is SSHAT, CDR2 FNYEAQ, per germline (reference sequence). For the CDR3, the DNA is TGTGCTAGCAGCCCCAGCGGGAGGGAGGAGACCCAGTACTTC. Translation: CASSPSGREETQYF.

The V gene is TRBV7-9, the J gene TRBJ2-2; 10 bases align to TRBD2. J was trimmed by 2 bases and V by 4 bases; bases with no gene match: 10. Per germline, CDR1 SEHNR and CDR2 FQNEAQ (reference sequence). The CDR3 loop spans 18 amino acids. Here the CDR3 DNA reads TGTGCCAGCAGCTCGCGCCTTAGCGGGAGGAGTAACACCGGGGAGCTGTTTTTT. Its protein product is CASSSRLSGRSNTGELFF.

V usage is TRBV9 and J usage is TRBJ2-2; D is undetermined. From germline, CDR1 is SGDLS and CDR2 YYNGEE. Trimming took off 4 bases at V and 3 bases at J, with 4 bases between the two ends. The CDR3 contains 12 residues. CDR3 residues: CASSSDTGELFF. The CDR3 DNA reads TGTGCCAGCAGCTCTGACACCGGGGAGCTGTTTTTT.

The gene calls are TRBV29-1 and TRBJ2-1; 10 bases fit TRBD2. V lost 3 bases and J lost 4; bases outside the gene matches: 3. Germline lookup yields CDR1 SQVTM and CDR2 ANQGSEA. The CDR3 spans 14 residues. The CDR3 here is CSVDRSGRYNEQFF. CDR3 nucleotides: TGCAGCGTTGACCGTAGCGGGAGGTACAATGAGCAGTTCTTC.

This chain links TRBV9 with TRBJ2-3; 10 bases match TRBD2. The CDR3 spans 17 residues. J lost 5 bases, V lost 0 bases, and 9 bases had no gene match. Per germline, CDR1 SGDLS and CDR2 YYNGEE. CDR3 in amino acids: CASSVGLSGGAVDTQYF. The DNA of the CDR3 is TGTGCCAGCAGCGTAGGGTTGAGCGGGGGGGCGGTAGATACGCAGTATTTT.

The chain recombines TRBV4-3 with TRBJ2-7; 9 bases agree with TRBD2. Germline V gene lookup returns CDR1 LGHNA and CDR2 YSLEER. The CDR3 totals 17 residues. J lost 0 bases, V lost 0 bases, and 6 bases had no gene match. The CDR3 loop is CASSQEGAGGPSYEQYF. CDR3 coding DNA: TGCGCCAGCAGCCAAGAAGGGGCGGGGGGGCCCTCCTACGAGCAGTACTTC.

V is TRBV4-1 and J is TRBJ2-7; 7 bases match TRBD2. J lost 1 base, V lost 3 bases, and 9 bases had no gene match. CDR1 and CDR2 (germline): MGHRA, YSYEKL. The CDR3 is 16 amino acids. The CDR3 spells CASSQFWGGTSYEQYF. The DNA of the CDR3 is TGCGCCAGCAGCCAGTTTTGGGGGGGGACTTCCTACGAGCAGTACTTC.

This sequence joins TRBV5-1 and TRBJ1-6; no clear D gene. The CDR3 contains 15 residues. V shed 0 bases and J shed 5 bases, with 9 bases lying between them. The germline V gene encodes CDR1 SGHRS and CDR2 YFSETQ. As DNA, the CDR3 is TGCGCCAGCAGCTTGGTTCCCGGGAATAATTCACCCCTCCACTTT. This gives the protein CASSLVPGNNSPLHF.

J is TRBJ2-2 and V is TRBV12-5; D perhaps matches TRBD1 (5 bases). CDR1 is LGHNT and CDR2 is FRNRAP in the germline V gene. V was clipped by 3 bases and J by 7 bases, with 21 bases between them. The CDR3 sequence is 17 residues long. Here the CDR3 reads CASGFSRLQGPVGELFF. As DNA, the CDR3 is TGTGCTAGTGGTTTCTCCCGTCTTCAGGGTCCGGTCGGGGAGCTGTTTTTT.

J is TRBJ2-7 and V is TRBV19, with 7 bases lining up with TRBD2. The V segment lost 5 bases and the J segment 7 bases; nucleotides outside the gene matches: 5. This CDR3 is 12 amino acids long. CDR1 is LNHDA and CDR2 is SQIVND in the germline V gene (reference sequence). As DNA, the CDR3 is TGTGCCAGTAGTCCCGGGAGGTTGGAGCAGTACTTC. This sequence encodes CASSPGRLEQYF.

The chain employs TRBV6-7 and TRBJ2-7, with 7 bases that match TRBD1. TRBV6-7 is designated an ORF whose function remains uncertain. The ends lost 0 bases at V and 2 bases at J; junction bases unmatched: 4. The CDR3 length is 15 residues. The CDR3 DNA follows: TGTGCCAGCAGTTACTCTCGGCAGGGGGCCTACGAGCAGTACTTC. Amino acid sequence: CASSYSRQGAYEQYF.

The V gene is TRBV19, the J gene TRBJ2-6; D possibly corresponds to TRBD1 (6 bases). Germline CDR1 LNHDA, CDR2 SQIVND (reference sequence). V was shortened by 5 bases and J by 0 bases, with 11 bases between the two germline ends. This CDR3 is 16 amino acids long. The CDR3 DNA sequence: TGTGCCAGTAGTCCCAGGACAGTCTCTGGGGCCAACGTCCTGACTTTC. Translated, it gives CASSPRTVSGANVLTF. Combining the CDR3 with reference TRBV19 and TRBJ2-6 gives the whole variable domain DGGITQSPKYLFRKEGQNVTLSCEQNLNHDAMYWYRQDPGQGLRLIYYSQIVNDFQKGDIAEGYSVSREKKESFPLTVTSAQKNPTAFYLCASSPRTVSGANVLTFGAGSRLTVL.

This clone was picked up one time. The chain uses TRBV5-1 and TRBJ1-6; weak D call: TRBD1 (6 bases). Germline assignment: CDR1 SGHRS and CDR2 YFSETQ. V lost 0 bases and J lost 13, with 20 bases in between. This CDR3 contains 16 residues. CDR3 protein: CASSLDGGGTSSPLHF. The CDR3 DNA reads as TGCGCCAGCAGCTTGGATGGGGGCGGAACCTCTTCTCCCCTCCACTTT.

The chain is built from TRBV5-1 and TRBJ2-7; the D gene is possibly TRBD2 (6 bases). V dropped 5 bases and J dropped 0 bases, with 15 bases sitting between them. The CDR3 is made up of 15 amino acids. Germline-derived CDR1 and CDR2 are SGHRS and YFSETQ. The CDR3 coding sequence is TGCGCCAGCAGGACCGGGACTGCCGACTCCTACGAGCAGTACTTC. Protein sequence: CASRTGTADSYEQYF. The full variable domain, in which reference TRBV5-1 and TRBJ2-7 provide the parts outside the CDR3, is KAGVTQTPRYLIKTRGQQVTLSCSPISGHRSVSWYQQTPGQGLQFLFEYFSETQRNKGNFPGRFSGRQFSNSRSEMNVSTLELGDSALYLCASRTGTADSYEQYFGPGTRLTVT.

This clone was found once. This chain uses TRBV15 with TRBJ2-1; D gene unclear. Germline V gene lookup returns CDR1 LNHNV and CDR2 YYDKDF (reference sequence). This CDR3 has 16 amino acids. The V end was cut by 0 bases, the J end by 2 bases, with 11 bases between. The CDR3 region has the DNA TGTGCCACCAGCAGAGAAAAAGGGATCCCCTACAATGAGCAGTTCTTC. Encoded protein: CATSREKGIPYNEQFF.

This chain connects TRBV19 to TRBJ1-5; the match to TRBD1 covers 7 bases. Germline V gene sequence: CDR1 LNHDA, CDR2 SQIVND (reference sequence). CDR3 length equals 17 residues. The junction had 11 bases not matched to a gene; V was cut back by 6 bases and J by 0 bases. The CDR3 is CASSSLLRGHSNQPQHF. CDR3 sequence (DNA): TGTGCCAGTAGCTCCCTCCTGAGGGGGCATAGCAATCAGCCCCAGCATTTT.

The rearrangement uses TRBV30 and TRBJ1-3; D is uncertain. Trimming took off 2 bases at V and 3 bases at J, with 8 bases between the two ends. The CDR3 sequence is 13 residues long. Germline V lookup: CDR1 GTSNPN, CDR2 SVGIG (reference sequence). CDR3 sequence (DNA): TGTGCCTGGAGTAGCGGGTTTGGAAACACCATATATTTT. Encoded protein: CAWSSGFGNTIYF.

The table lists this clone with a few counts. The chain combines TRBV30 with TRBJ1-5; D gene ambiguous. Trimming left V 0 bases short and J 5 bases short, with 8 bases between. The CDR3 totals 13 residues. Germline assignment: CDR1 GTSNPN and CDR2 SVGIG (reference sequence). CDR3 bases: TGTGCCTGGAGTGTAGACAACTATCAGCCCCAGCATTTT. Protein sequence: CAWSVDNYQPQHF. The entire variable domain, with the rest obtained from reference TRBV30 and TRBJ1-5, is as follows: SQTIHQWPATLVQPVGSPLSLECTVEGTSNPNLYWYRQAAGRGLQLLFYSVGIGQISSEVPQNLSASRPQDRQFILSSKKLLLSDSGFYLCAWSVDNYQPQHFGDGTRLSIL.

This CDR3 reads CASSPQGQSNTGELFF. CDR3 sequence (DNA): TGTGCCAGCAGCCCGCAGGGACAGTCGAACACCGGGGAGCTGTTTTTT. The chain uses TRBV5-4 and TRBJ2-2; TRBD1 matches 7 bases. V gave up 4 bases and J gave up 0 bases; unmatched junction bases: 6. The V gene's germline CDR1 is SGHNT and CDR2 YYREEE (reference sequence). The CDR3 consists of 16 residues.